The next 7 T cell receptor beta chains were all read from a single sample in a study of regulatory T cells in long-lasting Graves disease. Documented time point: newly diagnosed GD, antithyroid drugs for less than 3 months. Construction of the TCR library relied on RNA isolated from PBMCs. To make TCR beta libraries, researchers used iRepertoire HTBI primers and Arm-PCR of CDR3 regions. TCRdb fed the multiplex PCR reads into MiXCR, producing one record per CDR3 protein. The table includes 420,000 or so distinct CDR3 sequences, less than 20% detected once. This sample was shared with a second study, whose subject was T cells in Graves' hyperthyroidism and ophthalmopathy.

Sequencing was performed on peripheral blood mononuclear cells (PBMCs), taken at new diagnosis, from a patient treated with antithyroid drugs. The receptors derive from a woman aged 18-30 years with Graves disease.

This clonotype has a count of ten or more. The rearrangement joins TRBV11-3 to TRBJ2-7; TRBD2 matches at 13 bases. J was trimmed by 3 bases and V by 4 bases; bases with no gene match: 6. Germline CDR1 is SGHNT and CDR2 is YENEEA. The CDR3 sequence is 16 residues long. The CDR3 coding sequence is TGTGCCAGCAGCTCTCCAGGGACTAGCGGGAACTACGAGCAGTACTTC. Encoded protein: CASSSPGTSGNYEQYF. Supplemented by reference TRBV11-3 and TRBJ2-7, the full variable domain reads EAGVVQSPRYKIIEKKQPVAFWCNPISGHNTLYWYLQNLGQGPELLIRYENEEAVDDSQLPKDRFSAERLKGVDSTLKIQPAELGDSAVYLCASSSPGTSGNYEQYFGPGTRLTVT.

V is TRBV6-1 and J is TRBJ2-1; 9 bases match TRBD1. V was clipped by 5 bases and J by 6 bases; unmatched bases: 5. Germline-derived CDR1 and CDR2 are MNHNS and SASEGT. This CDR3 is built from 14 residues. The CDR3 DNA follows: TGTGCCAGCAGTAACAGGGGGCTAGGCAATGAGCAGTTCTTC. This translates into CASSNRGLGNEQFF.

This clonotype occurred a few times. The CDR3 bases are TGTGCCAGTCAAAGCCGGGACACATACCAAGAGACCCAGTACTTC. Residues: CASQSRDTYQETQYF. The chain employs TRBV19 and TRBJ2-5; perhaps TRBD1 as D (6 bases). CDR1 and CDR2 (germline): LNHDA, SQIVND (reference sequence). There are 15 residues in the CDR3. Trimming cost V 8 bases and J 0 bases, with 16 bases left between them.

This clonotype was seen a handful of times. The V gene is TRBV20-1, the J gene TRBJ2-2; D might be TRBD2 (5 bases). The ends were cut back, 6 bases at V and 3 bases at J, with 17 bases in the middle. The length of the CDR3 is 15 residues. Germline V gives CDR1 DFQATT, CDR2 SNEGSKA (reference sequence). The CDR3 DNA reads as TGCAGTGCGAGGCCCTCGACGGAGGACACCGGGGAGCTGTTTTTT. This codes for CSARPSTEDTGELFF.

A few counts support this clonotype. The chain links TRBV27 to TRBJ2-7, with 8 bases identical to TRBD1. Trimming at V came to 5 bases and at J to 2 bases, leaving 8 bases not matched to a gene. CDR1 MNHEY and CDR2 SMNVEV come from the germline V gene (reference sequence). The CDR3 runs to 15 residues. CDR3 nucleotide sequence: TGTGCCAGCAGTCTATGGACAGGGCTTACCTACGAGCAGTACTTC. Amino acid sequence: CASSLWTGLTYEQYF.

V usage is TRBV20-1 and J usage is TRBJ2-3; D perhaps matches TRBD2 (5 bases). The CDR3 consists of 14 residues. Per the germline V gene, CDR1 is DFQATT and CDR2 is SNEGSKA (reference sequence). The CDR3 sequence: CRKSPIASTDTQYF. The CDR3 nucleotides read TGCAGGAAAAGCCCGATAGCGAGCACAGATACGCAGTATTTT.

V usage is TRBV14 and J usage is TRBJ1-6; D gene uncertain. CDR1 and CDR2 from the germline V gene are SGHDN and FVKESK. Trimming stripped 1 base from V and 14 bases from J, with 12 bases between. The CDR3 is 13 residues long. The CDR3 sequence: CASSQAMVSTLHF. In nucleotides, the CDR3 is TGTGCCAGCAGCCAAGCAATGGTTTCGACCCTCCACTTT.